This passage covers 25 T cell receptor beta chains from one sample sequenced in a study of cytomegalovirus exposure and HLA in healthy donors. PCR involved 60 Vbeta and 13 Jbeta primers. Clones were sequenced by immunoSEQ multiplex PCR, and TCRdb holds only the in-frame ones, with some missing. The sample holds 100,000 to 130,000 clones, about 74% seen once. Sample: PBMCs. These receptors were collected from a woman between 40 and 50 years old in good health and CMV-seropositive.

J is TRBJ1-3 and V is TRBV5-1; D unresolved. The CDR3 is 15 amino acids. Germline loops: CDR1 SGHRS, CDR2 YFSETQ. The V and J ends lost 5 bases and 0 bases respectively, with 12 bases between them. CDR3 in DNA: TGCGCCAGCAGGGGCGCAGGATTCTCTGGAAACACCATATATTTT. It codes for CASRGAGFSGNTIYF.

This chain connects TRBV5-4 to TRBJ2-1, with TRBD1 matching 8 bases. The CDR3 totals 15 residues. Germline V gene lookup returns CDR1 SGHNT and CDR2 YYREEE (reference sequence). Unmatched junction bases numbered 4, after V lost 4 bases and J lost 1 base. The CDR3 sequence: CASSPDRGSYNEQFF. The CDR3 DNA is TGTGCCAGCAGCCCAGACAGGGGTTCCTACAATGAGCAGTTCTTC.

The V gene is TRBV5-1, the J gene TRBJ2-6, with TRBD1 matching 7 bases. From germline, CDR1 is SGHRS and CDR2 YFSETQ. After removal of 2 bases from V and 2 bases from J, the junction contained 1 base not matched to a gene. The CDR3 is 15 amino acids. Here the CDR3 reads CASSLQGPGANVLTF. The CDR3 nucleotides read TGCGCCAGCAGCTTACAGGGGCCTGGGGCCAACGTCCTGACTTTC.

The chain combines TRBV2 with TRBJ1-2; TRBD1 agrees at 8 bases. With V trimmed by 5 bases and J by 2 bases, 1 base remained unmatched. The CDR3 extends over 13 amino acids. CDR1 SNHLY and CDR2 FYNNEI come from the germline V gene. The CDR3 spells CASSQGANYGYTF. The CDR3, as DNA: TGTGCCAGCAGTCAGGGGGCCAACTATGGCTACACCTTC.

V and J are TRBV20-1 and TRBJ1-3; D unclear. CDR1 is DFQATT and CDR2 is SNEGSKA in the germline V gene (reference sequence). The V and J ends lost 6 bases and 0 bases respectively, with 3 bases between them. The CDR3 has 11 residues. The CDR3 here is CSALSGNTIYF. The CDR3 coding sequence is TGCAGTGCCCTCTCTGGAAACACCATATATTTT.

The chain has TRBV19 and TRBJ1-2, with TRBD1 matching over 9 bases. The ends lost 5 bases at V and 6 bases at J; junction bases unmatched: 4. The CDR3 is 13 amino acids. CDR1 and CDR2 from the germline V gene are LNHDA and SQIVND (reference sequence). The CDR3 reads CASSPRDRDGYTF. The CDR3 nucleotides read TGTGCCAGTAGTCCCCGGGACAGGGATGGCTACACCTTC.

This clone showed up just a few times. The J gene is TRBJ1-6, the V gene TRBV30; weak D call: TRBD1 (5 bases). V shed 2 bases and J shed 8 bases, with 16 bases lying between them. Germline lookup yields CDR1 GTSNPN and CDR2 SVGIG (reference sequence). CDR3 size: 15 residues. CDR3 coding DNA: TGTGCCTGGAGTTTTAAAGAGGCGGGACATTCACCCCTCCACTTT. It is translated as CAWSFKEAGHSPLHF.

The CDR3 protein is CASSLTGDNYGYTF. In nucleotides, the CDR3 is TGTGCCAGCAGCTTGACAGGGGATAACTATGGCTACACCTTC. The chain combines TRBV5-6 with TRBJ1-2; 7 bases match TRBD1. The CDR3 is made up of 14 amino acids. CDR1 and CDR2 from the germline V gene are SGHDT and YYEEEE. Unmatched junction bases numbered 1, after V lost 1 base and J lost 1 base.

This clone was observed a single time. The V call is TRBV7-2, the J call TRBJ1-5; D gene unclear. The germline V and J ends were trimmed by 5 bases and 0 bases, with 14 bases remaining between them. Germline CDR1 is SGHTA and CDR2 is FQGNSA. This CDR3 region has 16 residues. The CDR3 DNA reads as TGTGCCAGCAGCCCCCCAGGAGGGTATAGCAATCAGCCCCAGCATTTT. It is translated as CASSPPGGYSNQPQHF.

The chain employs TRBV16 and TRBJ1-6; D may be TRBD1 (5 bases). Trimming left V 5 bases short and J 9 bases short, with 23 bases between. Germline V gene data show CDR1 as KGHSY and CDR2 as FQNENV. CDR3 length equals 17 residues. The CDR3 reads CASSSITGPGSGSPLHF. In DNA form, the CDR3 reads TGTGCCAGCAGCTCCATTACAGGCCCCGGTTCGGGTTCACCCCTCCACTTT.

This sequence joins TRBV19 and TRBJ1-1; TRBD1 matches at 7 bases. Germline V gene data show CDR1 as LNHDA and CDR2 as SQIVND (reference sequence). Trimming removed 4 bases from V and 4 bases from J; junction bases left unmatched: 6. The CDR3 runs to 14 residues. The CDR3 DNA sequence: TGTGCCAGTAGTAGACAGGGTCTTGTCACTGAAGCTTTCTTT. This encodes CASSRQGLVTEAFF. Supplemented by reference TRBV19 and TRBJ1-1, the full variable domain reads DGGITQSPKYLFRKEGQNVTLSCEQNLNHDAMYWYRQDPGQGLRLIYYSQIVNDFQKGDIAEGYSVSREKKESFPLTVTSAQKNPTAFYLCASSRQGLVTEAFFGQGTRLTVV.

This clone has a handful of counts. The chain links TRBV2 to TRBJ1-2; TRBD1 matches at 8 bases. V lost 6 bases to trimming and J lost 4 bases; unmatched junction nucleotides: 10. CDR1 and CDR2 from the germline V gene are SNHLY and FYNNEI. This CDR3 is 15 amino acids long. Written as DNA, the CDR3 is TGTGCCAGCAGGGCAGGGACAGGCGGTGGCTATGGCTACACCTTC. As protein: CASRAGTGGGYGYTF.

The J gene is TRBJ2-3, the V gene TRBV25-1; perhaps TRBD2 as D (6 bases). Germline assignment: CDR1 MGHDK and CDR2 SYGVNS. CDR3 length: 15 amino acids. Trimming removed 0 bases from V and 0 bases from J, with 7 bases in between. CDR3 coding DNA: TGTGCCAGCAGTGAATATGGGGGGAGCACAGATACGCAGTATTTT. Protein: CASSEYGGSTDTQYF.

This clone has more than one count but fewer than ten. The chain uses TRBV12-5 and TRBJ1-4; TRBD1 is a possible D gene (5 bases). V was pared by 4 bases and J by 5 bases, with 11 bases between. CDR1 and CDR2 (germline): LGHNT, FRNRAP. The CDR3 totals 14 residues. The CDR3 nucleotides are TGTGCTAGTGGTTCCGACAGAGAGAATGAAAAACTGTTTTTT. This encodes CASGSDRENEKLFF.

The rearrangement links TRBV4-2 to TRBJ1-5, with D possibly TRBD1 on 5 matching bases. The germline V gene has CDR1 LGHNA and CDR2 YNFKEQ. This CDR3 has 14 residues. The V end was cut by 0 bases, the J end by 9 bases, with 12 bases between. Here the CDR3 reads CASSQERGFGPQHF. The CDR3 region has the DNA TGTGCCAGCAGCCAAGAGCGGGGGTTCGGGCCCCAGCATTTT.

V usage is TRBV5-4 and J usage is TRBJ2-7; tentatively, D is TRBD2 (5 bases). The CDR3 extends over 16 amino acids. Germline V CDR1 and CDR2: SGHNT, YYREEE (reference sequence). V lost 7 bases, J lost 2 bases, and 22 bases lay in between. For the CDR3, the DNA is TGTGCCAGCTCTAATATGATGAGCGGTAGGGCCTACGAGCAGTACTTC. Translation gives CASSNMMSGRAYEQYF.

For the CDR3, the DNA is TGTGCCAGCAGCTACGCTCCGGGGAGCGCCTACGAGCAGTACTTC. Residues: CASSYAPGSAYEQYF. The gene calls are TRBV7-2 and TRBJ2-7; D might be TRBD2 (5 bases). V was pared by 4 bases and J by 2 bases, with 15 bases between. The CDR3 length is 15 residues. CDR1 SGHTA and CDR2 FQGNSA come from the germline V gene.

The chain is built from TRBV30 and TRBJ1-2; a weak D match, TRBD1 (5 bases). This CDR3 spans 12 amino acids. V lost 7 bases, J lost 4 bases, and 13 bases lay in between. Germline V gene data show CDR1 as GTSNPN and CDR2 as SVGIG (reference sequence). CDR3 amino acids: CAYFQGLYGYTF. Written as DNA, the CDR3 is TGTGCCTATTTTCAGGGTCTCTATGGCTACACCTTC. The variable domain in full, with the rest retrieved from reference TRBV30 and TRBJ1-2, is SQTIHQWPATLVQPVGSPLSLECTVEGTSNPNLYWYRQAAGRGLQLLFYSVGIGQISSEVPQNLSASRPQDRQFILSSKKLLLSDSGFYLCAYFQGLYGYTFGSGTRLTVV.

The CDR3 nucleotides read TGTGCCAGCAGCCAAGATCTCAGGGGGGCGGTTTGGAATGAGCAGTTCTTC. It codes for CASSQDLRGAVWNEQFF. This chain uses TRBV4-2 with TRBJ2-1; maybe TRBD1 (7 bases). CDR3 length: 17 amino acids. Germline CDR1 and CDR2: LGHNA and YNFKEQ. Trimming left V 0 bases short and J 7 bases short, with 19 bases between.

This sequence joins TRBV6-5 and TRBJ1-6; a weak D match, TRBD1 (6 bases). This CDR3 spans 14 amino acids. Germline CDR1 and CDR2: MNHEY and SVGAGI. V was pared by 6 bases and J by 10 bases, with 16 bases between. The CDR3 protein is CASSSTGRGSPLHF. The CDR3 region has the DNA TGTGCCAGCAGCTCAACAGGGAGGGGGTCACCCCTCCACTTT.

The chain is built from TRBV6-5 and TRBJ2-7; 7 positions match TRBD2. V dropped 0 bases and J dropped 2; count of bases not matched to a gene: 7. This CDR3 has 16 residues. In germline, CDR1 is MNHEY, CDR2 SVGAGI. CDR3 sequence reads: CASSYSRSGETYEQYF. CDR3 DNA sequence: TGTGCCAGCAGTTACTCGAGAAGCGGGGAGACCTACGAGCAGTACTTC.

The rearrangement uses TRBV13 and TRBJ2-3; 7 bases fit TRBD1. The germline gives CDR1 PRHDT, CDR2 FYEKMQ (reference sequence). The length of the CDR3 is 16 residues. V trimming: 5 bases; J trimming: 2 bases; junction bases outside the gene matches: 10. CDR3 amino acids: CASSPLSGQFTDTQYF. CDR3 sequence (DNA): TGTGCCAGCAGCCCCTTATCGGGACAGTTCACAGATACGCAGTATTTT.

The chain recombines TRBV2 with TRBJ1-2; 9 nucleotides agree with TRBD1. With V trimmed by 2 bases and J by 4 bases, 5 bases remained unmatched. This CDR3 spans 15 amino acids. CDR1 SNHLY and CDR2 FYNNEI come from the germline V gene. The CDR3 reads CASSEIRTGAYGYTF. Here the CDR3 DNA reads TGTGCCAGCAGTGAAATACGGACAGGGGCCTATGGCTACACCTTC.

This clone was seen more than once but under ten times. For the CDR3, the DNA is TGTGCCTCCTTAGGGGCGACCTATGGCTACACCTTC. This sequence encodes CASLGATYGYTF. The chain uses TRBV10-3 and TRBJ1-2; D is possibly TRBD1 (5 bases). V gave up 11 bases and J gave up 4 bases, with 14 bases separating them. Germline V gene lookup returns CDR1 ENHRY and CDR2 SYGVKD. The CDR3 sequence is 12 residues long.

J is TRBJ2-7 and V is TRBV30; TRBD1 aligns across 9 bases. The CDR3 contains 13 residues. The V gene end was trimmed by 4 bases and the J gene end by 4 bases; junction bases not matched to a gene: 5. Germline V lookup: CDR1 GTSNPN, CDR2 SVGIG (reference sequence). The CDR3 nucleotides read TGTGCCTGGACAGGACAGGGGAGGTACGAGCAGTACTTC. Protein sequence: CAWTGQGRYEQYF.